Listed here are 2 T cell receptor beta chains from one sample, sequenced in a study of T cell responses to AZD1222 COVID-19 vaccine. Profiling relied on immunoSEQ multiplex PCR, and the TCRdb table lists in-frame clones only, not all of them. The profile covers over 150,000 clones, with 94% appearing a single time and about 1.5% taken by the ten largest. The material sequenced was peripheral blood, taken 28 days after the second AZD1222 dose. Receptors originate from an adult who received the AZD1222 COVID-19 vaccine.

This chain connects TRBV24-1 to TRBJ2-1, with TRBD2 identical over 9 bases. CDR3 length: 16 residues. Germline-derived CDR1 and CDR2 are KGHDR and SFDVKD. Trimming cost V 2 bases and J 10 bases; bases outside gene matches: 11. CDR3 region: CATSDSLAGLAREQFF. CDR3 nucleotide sequence: TGTGCCACCAGTGATTCTCTAGCGGGGCTAGCACGGGAGCAGTTCTTC.

This chain uses TRBV7-3 with TRBJ2-3; 15 positions match TRBD2. Germline V lookup: CDR1 SGHTA, CDR2 FQGTGA. This CDR3 is 17 amino acids long. V lost 1 base and J lost 7; bases outside the gene matches: 6. The CDR3 here is CASSLSGLAGGPNTQYF. The CDR3 region has the DNA TGTGCCAGCAGCTTAAGCGGACTAGCGGGGGGGCCGAATACGCAGTATTTT.